A selection of T cell receptor beta chains follows, all from one sample in a study of blood T cell repertoires in COVID-19. The method was immunoSEQ multiplex PCR; TCRdb's version includes in-frame clones alone and lacks a portion of them. The sample lists 250,000 to 350,000 clones; 92% were seen once. Sequencing was performed on PBMCs or T cells enriched from blood (not recorded which). The receptors were sampled from a woman aged 30 to 39 who had recovered from COVID-19. CDR3s include the opening cysteine and the closing phenylalanine or tryptophan. The order of the fields is V gene, D gene, J gene, clone size, CDR3 protein, CDR3 DNA. The D gene is left open where the match is weak. A clone size is listed for some rows: how often the clone was seen (once, few, many), or a class if it is expanded.

>TRBV30|TRBD1|TRBJ1-1|-
CAWSRDDRANTEAFF
TGTGCCTGGAGTCGGGACGACAGGGCCAACACTGAAGCTTTCTTT
>TRBV14|-|TRBJ1-1|-
CASSRRELTEAFF
TGTGCCAGCAGCCGAAGGGAGTTAACTGAAGCTTTCTTT
>TRBV15|-|TRBJ2-2|-
CATSRDALVRRAGELFF
TGTGCCACCAGCAGAGATGCCCTAGTTCGGAGGGCCGGGGAGCTGTTTTTT
>TRBV4-1|-|TRBJ1-6|-
CASSRQSSYNSPLHF
TGCGCCAGCAGTAGACAGAGCTCCTATAATTCACCCCTCCACTTT
>TRBV9|-|TRBJ1-1|-
CASSAPGGVSEAFF
TGTGCCAGCAGCGCCCCCGGGGGGGTCAGTGAAGCTTTCTTT
>TRBV28|-|TRBJ1-5|-
CASRPTGRGNQPQHF
TGTGCCAGCAGACCCACAGGGAGAGGGAATCAGCCCCAGCATTTT
>TRBV7-2|-|TRBJ2-1|-
CASSLSLSSYNEQFF
TGTGCCAGCAGCTTATCCTTGAGCTCCTACAATGAGCAGTTCTTC
>TRBV20-1|-|TRBJ2-7|-
CSASHFRGSYEQYF
TGCAGTGCTAGTCATTTCAGGGGATCCTACGAGCAGTACTTC
>TRBV19|-|TRBJ1-5|once
CASSRGFTGGNQPQHF
TGTGCCAGTAGTCGAGGCTTCACGGGGGGCAATCAGCCCCAGCATTTT
>TRBV18|-|TRBJ1-1|-
CASSPYASDTEAFF
TGTGCCAGCTCACCATACGCCTCGGACACTGAAGCTTTCTTT
>TRBV7-3|-|TRBJ1-6|-
CASSAEGASYNSPLHF
TGTGCCAGCAGCGCAGAAGGGGCCTCCTATAATTCACCCCTCCACTTT
>TRBV18|-|TRBJ1-5|once
CASSPGREGQPQHF
TGTGCCAGCTCACCAGGGAGGGAGGGACAGCCCCAGCATTTT
>TRBV11-3|TRBD1|TRBJ1-1|-
CASSLGQGMNTEAFF
TGTGCCAGCAGCTTAGGACAGGGTATGAACACTGAAGCTTTCTTT